The rows below give T cell receptor beta chains drawn from one sample of a study of cytomegalovirus exposure and HLA in healthy donors. Only in-frame clones appear in the TCRdb table, and some are missing; sequencing was by immunoSEQ multiplex PCR. In the table there are approximately 150,000 clones, 81% of which are singletons. The source material was PBMCs. These receptors were taken from a woman in her fifties or sixties in good health and CMV-seronegative. CDR3s include the opening cysteine and the closing phenylalanine or tryptophan. The order of the fields is D gene, V gene, clone size, J gene, CDR3 DNA, CDR3 protein. D genes are given only for firm matches. Clone size, where shown, is once, few, many, or a class for clones that have expanded.

.	TRBV7-3	.	TRBJ2-5	TGTGCCAGCAGCCCCTTCGGGAGCGCGGCAGAGACCCAGTACTTC	CASSPFGSAAETQYF
.	TRBV7-9	.	TRBJ1-2	TGTGCCAGCAGCTTTCTCAGGGGTAACTATGGCTACACCTTC	CASSFLRGNYGYTF
.	TRBV10-2	.	TRBJ2-3	TGCGCCAGCAGTGAAGGACACCCCGATACGCAGTATTTT	CASSEGHPDTQYF
TRBD1	TRBV5-1	.	TRBJ1-2	TGCGCCAGCAGCTCCGGGACAGACTATGGCTACACCTTC	CASSSGTDYGYTF
TRBD1	TRBV5-4	.	TRBJ1-5	TGTGCCAGCAGCTTATCAGGGGGCGATGGCAATCAGCCCCAGCATTTT	CASSLSGGDGNQPQHF
.	TRBV29-1	.	TRBJ1-5	TGCAGCGTTGACACAGGGCAAAGCAATCAGCCCCAGCATTTT	CSVDTGQSNQPQHF
.	TRBV19	few	TRBJ2-2	TGTGCCAGTAGGGCGGAACAGGGCACCGGGGAGCTGTTTTTT	CASRAEQGTGELFF
TRBD1	TRBV29-1	.	TRBJ2-7	TGCAGCGTTGAAGGAGGTGGGACAGGGTATTACGAGCAGTACTTC	CSVEGGGTGYYEQYF
.	TRBV6-1	.	TRBJ1-2	TGTGCCAGCAGTGCCGAGGGGGGGCACTATGGCTACACCTTC	CASSAEGGHYGYTF
.	TRBV4-1	.	TRBJ2-7	TGCGCCAGCAGCCAAGATCCCCCTCCCTACGAGCAGTACTTC	CASSQDPPPYEQYF
TRBD2	TRBV6-4	.	TRBJ2-3	TGTGCCAGCAGTGTAGAAGCGGGGGGCACAGATACGCAGTATTTT	CASSVEAGGTDTQYF
TRBD2	TRBV19	.	TRBJ2-2	TGTGCCAGTAGTATAGATCGGTGGAGCGGGAGCCCCTCCGGGGAGCTGTTTTTT	CASSIDRWSGSPSGELFF
TRBD1	TRBV6-1	.	TRBJ1-1	TGTGCCAGCAGTCGACAGGGTGAAGCTTTCTTT	CASSRQGEAFF
TRBD1	TRBV2	.	TRBJ2-1	TGTGCCAGCAGCCGGGACAGTTCCTACAATGAGCAGTTCTTC	CASSRDSSYNEQFF
TRBD1	TRBV27	once	TRBJ1-2	TGTGCCAGCAGGGCAACAGGGGCGAGGTATGGCTACACCTTC	CASRATGARYGYTF
TRBD1	TRBV4-2	once	TRBJ1-2	TGTGCCAGCAGCCAAGGACAGGGTGAATTCTATGGCTACACCTTC	CASSQGQGEFYGYTF
TRBD1	TRBV7-9	.	TRBJ2-5	TGTGCCAGCAGCTTCAAGGGGGCGAAGACCCAGTACTTC	CASSFKGAKTQYF
TRBD1	TRBV28	once	TRBJ1-5	TGTGCCAGCAGCTCCGGGACAGGGCACAATCAGCCCCAGCATTTT	CASSSGTGHNQPQHF
TRBD1	TRBV18	.	TRBJ1-1	TGTGCCAGCTCACCACCGGGACAGTGGGCTGAAGCTTTCTTT	CASSPPGQWAEAFF
TRBD2	TRBV14	few	TRBJ2-1	TGTGCCAGCAGCCAAGGGGATCTATGGCGGGGGGCGACCGAGCAGTTCTTC	CASSQGDLWRGATEQFF
TRBD2	TRBV9	.	TRBJ2-1	TGTGCCAGCAGCGTAGCTACGGGCGGGGGGGGTGACAATGAGCAGTTCTTC	CASSVATGGGGDNEQFF
.	TRBV6-6	.	TRBJ2-2	TGTGCCAGCAGCTCCCCCGGGGGGCGCGGCACCGGGGAGCTGTTTTTT	CASSSPGGRGTGELFF
.	TRBV6-4	.	TRBJ2-1	TGTGCCAGCAGTGCGGGGGACCCCTACAATGAGCAGTTCTTC	CASSAGDPYNEQFF